These 15 T cell receptor beta chains were all obtained from the same sample, sequenced in a study of T cells after yellow fever vaccination. One entry per CDR3 protein results from TCRdb running MiXCR on the 5' RACE reads. The table lists 350,000 to 450,000 distinct CDR3 sequences, more than 5.5% of them singletons. Source: PBMCs, taken 5 days after the yellow fever booster vaccination. The origin of the receptors is a man under 40 who received the YFV17D yellow fever vaccine.

This chain links TRBV12-3 or TRBV12-4 with TRBJ1-1; the match to TRBD1 covers 8 bases. This CDR3 has 13 amino acids. V gave up 3 bases and J gave up 8 bases; unmatched junction bases: 5. In DNA form, the CDR3 reads TGTGCCAGCAGTTTCCTGGACAGGGCCGAAGCTTTCTTT. Amino acids: CASSFLDRAEAFF.

The chain recombines TRBV5-1 with TRBJ2-7; D remains ambiguous. V was pared by 5 bases and J by 0 bases, with 15 bases between. The CDR3 spans 15 residues. CDR1 SGHRS and CDR2 YFSETQ come from the germline V gene. CDR3 DNA sequence: TGCGCCAGCAGTCCCGGCCCCGAAAGCTCCTACGAGCAGTACTTC. It yields the protein CASSPGPESSYEQYF.

The chain combines TRBV3-1 with TRBJ2-1, with TRBD2 identical over 7 bases. CDR1 and CDR2 (germline): LGHDT, YNNKEL (reference sequence). This CDR3 region has 17 residues. Trimming cost V 4 bases and J 7 bases; bases outside gene matches: 16. Written as DNA, the CDR3 is TGTGCCAGCAGCCGCCCAGAGGGTGGCGGGAGTAGGAATGAGCAGTTCTTC. This sequence encodes CASSRPEGGGSRNEQFF.

This clonotype was seen at least ten times. The gene calls are TRBV6-5 and TRBJ2-1; maybe TRBD1 (5 bases). Deletions cut 0 bases from V and 3 bases from J, with 12 bases between. The CDR3 contains 16 residues. Looked up from germline, CDR1 is MNHEY and CDR2 is SVGAGI. Written as DNA, the CDR3 is TGTGCCAGCAGTTACTCGAATGGGGCCCGCTACAATGAGCAGTTCTTC. Translating it yields CASSYSNGARYNEQFF.

To note about this clonotype: At one boundary the junction diverges from the germline segment, which might be a read error. The chain links TRBV7-7 to TRBJ1-4; D ambiguous. The germline V gene has CDR1 SSHAT and CDR2 FNYEAQ (reference sequence). The CDR3 spans 13 residues. The CDR3 nucleotides read TGTGCTAGCAGCTTGCTTGTCGGAGAAAAACTGTTTTTT. Protein: CASSLLVGEKLFF.

The V and J genes are TRBV29-1 and TRBJ2-7, with no clear D. Trimming left V 7 bases short and J 5 bases short, with 15 bases between. The V gene's germline CDR1 is SQVTM and CDR2 ANQGSEA. CDR3 length: 12 residues. CDR3 DNA sequence: TGCAGCGCCAACGGTAATTTCAACGAGCAGTACTTC. Translating it yields CSANGNFNEQYF.

This clonotype has a handful of counts. This CDR3 is CASGSGTYNEQFF. The CDR3 coding sequence is TGCGCCAGCGGGAGCGGGACCTACAATGAGCAGTTCTTC. The rearrangement links TRBV5-1 to TRBJ2-1; 7 bases align to TRBD2. The germline V gene has CDR1 SGHRS and CDR2 YFSETQ. This CDR3 is built from 13 residues. After removal of 7 bases from V and 2 bases from J, the junction contained 3 bases not matched to a gene.

This clonotype showed up many times. The chain has TRBV11-2 and TRBJ2-7, with D perhaps matching TRBD2 (5 bases). Germline CDR1 reads SGHAT; CDR2 reads FQNNGV. V lost 5 bases and J 5 bases, leaving 19 bases between the germline ends. The length of the CDR3 is 15 residues. The CDR3 DNA reads TGTGCCAGCAGCCAGACGGGAACGGGGAGCCACGAGCAGTACTTC. Its protein product is CASSQTGTGSHEQYF.

This clonotype occurred a few times. The gene calls are TRBV11-2 and TRBJ2-7; D ambiguous. CDR3 length: 14 amino acids. Germline V gene data show CDR1 as SGHAT and CDR2 as FQNNGV. V was cut by 2 bases and J by 2 bases, with 10 bases left in between. The CDR3 sequence is CASSLMVTTYEQYF. The CDR3 nucleotides are TGTGCCAGCAGCTTAATGGTCACAACCTACGAGCAGTACTTC.

This chain joins TRBV20-1 and TRBJ2-3, with 7 bases fitting TRBD1. The germline V gene has CDR1 DFQATT and CDR2 SNEGSKA (reference sequence). The CDR3 covers 14 residues. Trimming at V came to 3 bases and at J to 4 bases, leaving 7 bases not matched to a gene. The CDR3 here is CSASQGEKADTQYF. Written as DNA, the CDR3 is TGCAGTGCTAGTCAGGGGGAGAAAGCAGATACGCAGTATTTT.

This clonotype was seen at least ten times. The chain joins TRBV7-9 to TRBJ1-6; D is uncertain. The CDR3 covers 14 residues. Trimming shortened V by 6 bases and J by 6 bases, and 12 bases separated the two germline ends. CDR1 and CDR2 (germline): SEHNR, FQNEAQ (reference sequence). The CDR3 loop reads CASSSTTGNSPLHF. CDR3 DNA sequence: TGTGCCAGCAGTTCGACAACGGGTAATTCACCCCTCCACTTT.

This clonotype was counted many times. The chain is built from TRBV20-1 and TRBJ2-2; 11 nucleotides match TRBD2. CDR1 and CDR2 (germline): DFQATT, SNEGSKA (reference sequence). Trimming took 3 bases from V and 0 from J; bases not matched to a gene: 3. The CDR3 is made up of 16 amino acids. The CDR3 coding sequence is TGCAGTGCTAGCACTAGCGGGAGATCGAACACCGGGGAGCTGTTTTTT. As protein: CSASTSGRSNTGELFF.

This clonotype was counted at least ten times. V and J are TRBV6-2 or TRBV6-3 and TRBJ2-2; no clear D gene. CDR3 size: 15 residues. The V end lost 2 bases, the J end lost 5 bases, and 12 bases lay between the germline ends. Germline CDR1 is MNHEY and CDR2 is SVGEGT. CDR3 sequence (DNA): TGTGCCAGCAGTTACATCTCGAGGCCGACCGGGGAGCTGTTTTTT. Amino acid sequence: CASSYISRPTGELFF.

V usage is TRBV6-1 and J usage is TRBJ2-7; D could derive from TRBD1 or TRBD2 (5 bases each). Germline V gives CDR1 MNHNS, CDR2 SASEGT. CDR3 length: 14 amino acids. Trimming removed 5 bases at V and 2 bases at J, with 13 bases between. The CDR3 bases are TGTGCCAGCAGTAGTCAACCGGGGCCCTACGAGCAGTACTTC. Translated, it gives CASSSQPGPYEQYF.

This chain uses TRBV20-1 with TRBJ2-7; TRBD1 might be the D (6 bases). The germline gives CDR1 DFQATT, CDR2 SNEGSKA (reference sequence). Trimming pared 0 bases from V and 4 bases from J, leaving 19 bases between. This CDR3 spans 16 amino acids. The CDR3 sequence is CSARDPYSGAGYEQYF. CDR3 nucleotide sequence: TGCAGTGCTAGAGACCCCTACTCAGGGGCTGGGTACGAGCAGTACTTC.